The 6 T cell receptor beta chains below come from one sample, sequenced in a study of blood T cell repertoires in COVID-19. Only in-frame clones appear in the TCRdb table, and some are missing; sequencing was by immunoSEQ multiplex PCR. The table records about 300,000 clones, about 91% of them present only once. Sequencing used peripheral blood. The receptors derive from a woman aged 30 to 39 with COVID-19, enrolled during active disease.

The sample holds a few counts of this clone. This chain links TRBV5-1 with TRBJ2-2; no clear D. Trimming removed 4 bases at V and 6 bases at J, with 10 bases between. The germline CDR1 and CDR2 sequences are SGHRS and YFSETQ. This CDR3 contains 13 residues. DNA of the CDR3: TGCGCCAGCAGCCCGGCTGGGCCCGGGGAGCTGTTTTTT. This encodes CASSPAGPGELFF.

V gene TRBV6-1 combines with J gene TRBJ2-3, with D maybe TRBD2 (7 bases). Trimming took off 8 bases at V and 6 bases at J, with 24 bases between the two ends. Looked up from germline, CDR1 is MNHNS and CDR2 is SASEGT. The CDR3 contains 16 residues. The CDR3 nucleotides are TGTGCCAGCGGTGTCGGAGCCGGGGGGCCATGGGATACGCAGTATTTT. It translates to CASGVGAGGPWDTQYF.

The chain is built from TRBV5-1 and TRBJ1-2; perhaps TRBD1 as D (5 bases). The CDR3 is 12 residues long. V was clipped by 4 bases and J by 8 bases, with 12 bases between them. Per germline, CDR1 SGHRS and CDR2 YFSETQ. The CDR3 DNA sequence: TGCGCCAGCAGCACACAAGGACACGGCTACACCTTC. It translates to CASSTQGHGYTF.

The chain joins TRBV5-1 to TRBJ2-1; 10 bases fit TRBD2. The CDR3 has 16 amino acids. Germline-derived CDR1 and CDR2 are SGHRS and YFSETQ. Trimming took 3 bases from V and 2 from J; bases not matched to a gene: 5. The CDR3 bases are TGCGCCAGCAGCTCTACAAGCGGGGGGGCCTACAATGAGCAGTTCTTC. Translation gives CASSSTSGGAYNEQFF. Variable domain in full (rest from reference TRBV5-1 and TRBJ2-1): KAGVTQTPRYLIKTRGQQVTLSCSPISGHRSVSWYQQTPGQGLQFLFEYFSETQRNKGNFPGRFSGRQFSNSRSEMNVSTLELGDSALYLCASSSTSGGAYNEQFFGPGTRLTVL.

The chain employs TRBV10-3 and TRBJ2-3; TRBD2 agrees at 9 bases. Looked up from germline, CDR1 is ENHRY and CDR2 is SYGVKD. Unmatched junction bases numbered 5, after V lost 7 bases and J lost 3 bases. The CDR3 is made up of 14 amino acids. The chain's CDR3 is CAITPAGGTDTQYF. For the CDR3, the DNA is TGTGCCATCACTCCAGCGGGGGGAACAGATACGCAGTATTTT.

This CDR3 reads CATLRDLNTEAFF. CDR3 DNA: TGTGCCACCTTGAGGGATTTGAACACTGAAGCTTTCTTT. This chain uses TRBV28 with TRBJ1-1; D ambiguous. This CDR3 spans 13 amino acids. Germline V lookup: CDR1 MDHEN, CDR2 SYDVKM. V shed 10 bases and J shed 0 bases, with 12 bases lying between them.